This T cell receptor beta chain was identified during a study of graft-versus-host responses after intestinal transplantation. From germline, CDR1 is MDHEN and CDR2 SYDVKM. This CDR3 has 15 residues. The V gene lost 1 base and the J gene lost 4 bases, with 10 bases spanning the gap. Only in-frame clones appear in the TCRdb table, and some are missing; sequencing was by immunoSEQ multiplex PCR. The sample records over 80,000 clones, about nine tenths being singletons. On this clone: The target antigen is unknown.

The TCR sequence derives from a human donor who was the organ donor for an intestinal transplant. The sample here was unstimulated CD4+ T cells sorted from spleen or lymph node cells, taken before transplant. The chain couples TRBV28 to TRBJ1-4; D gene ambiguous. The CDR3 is CASSLFAGFNEKLFF. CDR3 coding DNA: TGTGCCAGCAGTTTATTTGCGGGGTTTAATGAAAAACTGTTTTTT.